Listed below are T cell receptor beta chains from one sample, sequenced in a study of OX40 agonist ivuxolimab in advanced cancers. Some clones are missing from TCRdb's copy, which holds only in-frame ones; the method was immunoSEQ multiplex PCR. The sample carries some 72,000 clones, 92% recorded once. The starting material was CD4+ or CD8+ T cells sorted from blood, obtained in a trial of the OX40 agonist ivuxolimab. The receptor set was obtained from an adult with an advanced solid tumor such as melanoma, head and neck, liver or kidney cancer. Each CDR3 is given with its conserved first and last residue. The D gene is left open where the match is weak.

CDR3 length | J gene | V gene | D gene | CDR3 protein
16 | . | TRBV27 | TRBD2 | CASRNRTSVVLYEQYF
16 | TRBJ2-3 | TRBV5-4 | TRBD2 | CASSQGGLAGADTQYF
16 | TRBJ1-2 | TRBV9 | TRBD1 | CASSPTLGGDYYGYTF
15 | TRBJ1-2 | TRBV4-1 | . | CASSQDPGTNYGYTF
17 | TRBJ2-5 | TRBV7-6 | TRBD1 | CASSLARDRVGKETQYF
17 | TRBJ2-4 | TRBV21-1 | . | CASSKGPQGGIKNIQYF
16 | TRBJ1-1 | TRBV4-2 | TRBD1 | CASSPGQGMRNTEAFF
13 | TRBJ1-2 | TRBV6-5 | . | CASSYDRFYGYTF
15 | TRBJ1-1 | TRBV7-3 | . | CASSLQGLEGTEAFF
15 | TRBJ1-4 | TRBV18 | . | CASSPRPGVNEKLFF
13 | TRBJ1-2 | TRBV5-5 | . | CASSLWGSGGYTF
14 | TRBJ1-5 | TRBV19 | . | CASSIWGSEQPQHF
14 | TRBJ2-2 | TRBV7-6 | . | CASSLVVGTGELFF
17 | TRBJ2-7 | TRBV18 | TRBD1 | CASSQLNPGGLSYEQYF
12 | TRBJ2-1 | TRBV29-1 | . | CSVPRNHNEQFF
13 | TRBJ2-1 | TRBV5-1 | . | CASSTPEPGEQFF
15 | TRBJ2-3 | TRBV5-6 | TRBD2 | CASSLGLAGADTQYF
15 | TRBJ1-3 | TRBV4-3 | . | CASSHVGGTENTIYF
15 | TRBJ1-5 | TRBV7-2 | TRBD1 | CASSFRTGGNQPQHF
16 | TRBJ1-1 | TRBV12-5 | TRBD1 | CASGSSYTGVRTEAFF
14 | TRBJ2-5 | TRBV27 | TRBD2 | CASRMTSGRETQYF
15 | TRBJ2-1 | TRBV5-1 | . | CASSLDQGNYNEQFF
12 | TRBJ1-1 | TRBV19 | TRBD1 | CASMDRGPEAFF
13 | TRBJ2-7 | TRBV5-4 | . | CASSLPGLKEQYF
12 | TRBJ2-4 | TRBV28 | TRBD1 | CASTGTASSQYF
15 | TRBJ2-5 | TRBV7-9 | TRBD1 | CASSSDRGEVETQYF
13 | TRBJ2-1 | TRBV6-5 | . | CASSYSRGRGQFF
13 | TRBJ1-1 | TRBV25-1 | . | CASSVQGFTEAFF
13 | TRBJ2-1 | TRBV30 | . | CAWSEGSYNEQFF
15 | TRBJ1-5 | TRBV27 | . | CASSPQGSGNQPQHF
15 | TRBJ2-3 | TRBV19 | TRBD2 | CASSIRGTSGDTQYF
15 | TRBJ2-7 | TRBV7-2 | . | CASSLGGAYFYEQYF
17 | TRBJ2-1 | TRBV7-3 | TRBD1 | CASSFRSGTGGPGPQFF
16 | TRBJ2-7 | TRBV5-4 | TRBD1 | CASSDPQGARTYEQYF
13 | TRBJ2-1 | TRBV6-4 | TRBD1 | CASSDSQGGEQFF
14 | TRBJ2-1 | TRBV29-1 | . | CSLGGGRGKNEQFF
15 | TRBJ2-1 | TRBV4-2 | TRBD1 | CASSQGTGGSNEQFF